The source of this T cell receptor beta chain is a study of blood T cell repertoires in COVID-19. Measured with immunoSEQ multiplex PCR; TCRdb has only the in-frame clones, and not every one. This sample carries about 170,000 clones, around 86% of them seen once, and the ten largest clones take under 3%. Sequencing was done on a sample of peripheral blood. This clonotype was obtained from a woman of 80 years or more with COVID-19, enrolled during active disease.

DNA for the CDR3: TGTGCCAGCACTCCCGTCCCGGGACAGGGGGCCGGGGAGCTGTTTTTT. This gives the protein CASTPVPGQGAGELFF. V is TRBV28 and J is TRBJ2-2; 11 positions agree with TRBD1. After removal of 7 bases from V and 6 bases from J, the junction contained 10 bases not matched to a gene. The CDR3 runs to 16 residues. Germline-derived CDR1 and CDR2 are MDHEN and SYDVKM.